A few counts support the clone carrying this T cell receptor beta chain. Its target is not known. There are 14 residues in the CDR3. Germline values: CDR1 SQVTM, CDR2 ANQGSEA. Trimming removed 7 bases from V and 7 bases from J; junction bases left unmatched: 15. The TCR beta cDNA libraries carried unique molecular identifiers. T cells numbering roughly 1 to 10 million yielded 450,000 to 500,000 cDNA molecules. TCRdb re-called the PCR reads with MiXCR, one entry per CDR3 protein. The repertoire holds about 430,000 distinct CDR3 sequences, with approximately 37% as singletons. The sample comes from a study of post-analysis software for immune sequencing data. Study-level points and caveats: Four or five TRBV segments (TRBV5-6, TRBV5-1 and TRBV20-1 among them) occurred more frequently in patients than in controls. Multiple sclerosis patients had significantly lower normalized Chao1 diversity than controls.

Material: blood. The chain carries TRBV29-1 and TRBJ1-2, with TRBD1 matching over 7 bases. This TCR was sampled from a girl aged 2-10 years with multiple sclerosis. The CDR3 loop is CSAFRGAQGSGYTF. CDR3 coding DNA: TGCAGCGCGTTCAGGGGGGCACAGGGCTCTGGCTACACCTTC.